The clone carrying this TCR beta chain showed up many times. The antigen is undetermined. The sample is drawn from a study of T cell repertoires in cytomegalovirus infection. At the level of the study: Matching HLA type, along with CMV infection, was indicated by public TCR beta signatures.

Trimming pared 4 bases from V and 8 bases from J, leaving 17 bases between. Germline assignment: CDR1 SGHVS and CDR2 FQNEAQ. The CDR3 covers 14 residues. TCRdb reprocessed the reads with MiXCR, giving one entry per CDR3 protein. Of 110,000 to 150,000 distinct CDR3 sequences listed, approximately 5.9% are singletons. Study findings and constraints: Dominating the ex vivo response were HLA-C-restricted CMV-specific TCR beta clonotypes.

Sequenced material: PBMCs. This TCR came from a human donor in good health (CMV status not recorded). Some clones in this sample may be carry-over from other donors' samples. V usage is TRBV7-8 and J usage is TRBJ1-2, with D possibly matching TRBD1 (5 bases). The CDR3 DNA sequence: TGTGCCAGCAGCTCGCGGGACTTCTCTCGGGGCTACACCTTC. It translates to CASSSRDFSRGYTF.